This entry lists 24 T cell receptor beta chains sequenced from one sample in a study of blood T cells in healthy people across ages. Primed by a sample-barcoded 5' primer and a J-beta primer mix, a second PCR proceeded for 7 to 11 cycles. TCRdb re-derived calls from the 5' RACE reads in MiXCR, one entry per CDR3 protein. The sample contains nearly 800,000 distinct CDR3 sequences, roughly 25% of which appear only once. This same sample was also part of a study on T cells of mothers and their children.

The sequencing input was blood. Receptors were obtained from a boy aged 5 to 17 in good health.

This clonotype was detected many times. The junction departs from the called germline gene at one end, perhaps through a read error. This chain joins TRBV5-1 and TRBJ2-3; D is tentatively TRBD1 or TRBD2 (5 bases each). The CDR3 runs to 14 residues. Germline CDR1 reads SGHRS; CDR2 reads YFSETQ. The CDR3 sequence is CASSLAGTTDTQYF. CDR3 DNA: TGTGCCAGCAGCCTTGCAGGGACCACAGATACGCAGTATTTT.

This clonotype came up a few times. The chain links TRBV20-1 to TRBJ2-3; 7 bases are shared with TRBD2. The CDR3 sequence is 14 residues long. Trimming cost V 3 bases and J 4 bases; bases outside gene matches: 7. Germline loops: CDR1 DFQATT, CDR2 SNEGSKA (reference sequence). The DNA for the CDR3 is TGCAGTGCTAGCTGGACTAGTGGGCCAGATACGCAGTATTTT. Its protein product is CSASWTSGPDTQYF.

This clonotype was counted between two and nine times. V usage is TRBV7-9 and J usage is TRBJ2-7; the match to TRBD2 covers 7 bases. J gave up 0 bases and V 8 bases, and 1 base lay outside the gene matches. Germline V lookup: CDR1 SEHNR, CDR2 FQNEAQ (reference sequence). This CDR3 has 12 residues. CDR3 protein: CASGGDSYEQYF. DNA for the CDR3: TGTGCCAGCGGGGGGGACTCCTACGAGCAGTACTTC.

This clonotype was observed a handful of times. The CDR3 region has the DNA TGTGCCAGCAGCGACCTTGGACCAGGCTACGAGCAGTACTTC. Translated, it gives CASSDLGPGYEQYF. The genes are TRBV7-3 and TRBJ2-7; D not resolved. With 5 bases removed from V and 3 bases from J, the gap between germline ends came to 14 bases. CDR3 size: 14 residues. In germline, CDR1 is SGHTA, CDR2 FQGTGA.

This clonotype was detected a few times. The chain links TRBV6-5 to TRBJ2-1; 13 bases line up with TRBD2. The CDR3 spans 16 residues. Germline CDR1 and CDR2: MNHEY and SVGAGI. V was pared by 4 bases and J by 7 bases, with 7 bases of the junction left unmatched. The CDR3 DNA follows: TGTGCCAGCAGTTTCCCAACTAGCGGGGGGGCAAATGAGCAGTTCTTC. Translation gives CASSFPTSGGANEQFF.

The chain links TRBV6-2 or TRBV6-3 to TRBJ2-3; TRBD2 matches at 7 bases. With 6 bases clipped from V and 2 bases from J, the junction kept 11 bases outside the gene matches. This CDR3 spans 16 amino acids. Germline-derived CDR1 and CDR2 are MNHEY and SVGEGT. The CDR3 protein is CASSPGGRRNTDTQYF. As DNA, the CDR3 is TGTGCCAGCAGCCCGGGGGGACGGAGAAACACAGATACGCAGTATTTT.

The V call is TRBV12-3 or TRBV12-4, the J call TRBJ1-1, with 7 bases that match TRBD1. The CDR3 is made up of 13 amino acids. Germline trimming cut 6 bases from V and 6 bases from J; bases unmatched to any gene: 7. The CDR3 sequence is CASRLDRYSEAFF. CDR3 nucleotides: TGTGCCAGCAGACTGGACAGGTACTCTGAAGCTTTCTTT.

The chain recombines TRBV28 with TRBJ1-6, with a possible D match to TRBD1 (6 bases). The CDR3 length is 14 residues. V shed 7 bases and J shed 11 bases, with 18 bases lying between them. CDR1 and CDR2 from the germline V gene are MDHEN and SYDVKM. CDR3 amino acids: CASMGGGNHTPLHF. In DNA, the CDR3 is TGTGCCAGCATGGGGGGCGGTAACCATACACCCCTCCACTTT.

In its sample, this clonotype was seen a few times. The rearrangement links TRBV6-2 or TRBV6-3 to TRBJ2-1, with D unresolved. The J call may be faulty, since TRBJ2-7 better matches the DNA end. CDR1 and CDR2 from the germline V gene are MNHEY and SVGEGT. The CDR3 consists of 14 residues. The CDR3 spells CASSYSLGYYEQYF. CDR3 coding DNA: TGTGCCAGCAGTTACTCTCTGGGTTACTACGAGCAGTACTTC.

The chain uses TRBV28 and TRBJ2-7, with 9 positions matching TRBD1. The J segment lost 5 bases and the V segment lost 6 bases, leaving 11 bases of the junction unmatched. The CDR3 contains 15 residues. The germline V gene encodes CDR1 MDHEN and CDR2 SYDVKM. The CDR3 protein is CASSSWGTGNHEQYF. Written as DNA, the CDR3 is TGTGCCAGCAGCTCATGGGGGACAGGGAATCACGAGCAGTACTTC.

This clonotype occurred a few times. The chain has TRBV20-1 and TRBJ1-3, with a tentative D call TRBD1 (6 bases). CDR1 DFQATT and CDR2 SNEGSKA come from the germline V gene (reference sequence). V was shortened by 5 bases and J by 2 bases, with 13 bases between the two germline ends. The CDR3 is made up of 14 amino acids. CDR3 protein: CSAGGGGPGNTIYF. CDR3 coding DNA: TGCAGTGCTGGGGGAGGGGGGCCTGGAAACACCATATATTTT.

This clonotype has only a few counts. CDR3 in amino acids: CASSHQQRPALSEQYF. In DNA form, the CDR3 reads TGCGCCAGCAGCCACCAGCAGCGACCAGCACTGAGCGAGCAGTACTTC. The V gene is TRBV4-1, the J gene TRBJ2-5; D is undetermined. The assigned J gene may be wrong: the sequence end matches TRBJ2-7 better. Germline lookup yields CDR1 MGHRA and CDR2 YSYEKL. The CDR3 runs to 16 residues.

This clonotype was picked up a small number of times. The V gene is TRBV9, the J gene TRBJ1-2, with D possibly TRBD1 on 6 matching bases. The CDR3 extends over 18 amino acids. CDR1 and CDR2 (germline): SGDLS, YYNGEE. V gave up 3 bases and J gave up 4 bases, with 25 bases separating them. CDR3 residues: CASSAHGIGRGPPYGYTF. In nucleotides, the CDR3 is TGTGCCAGCAGCGCCCACGGGATTGGCAGGGGCCCTCCCTATGGCTACACCTTC.

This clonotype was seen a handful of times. CDR3 sequence (DNA): TGTGCCAGCAGCCAAAGGGCTAACTATGGCTACACCTTC. It is translated as CASSQRANYGYTF. The chain has TRBV14 and TRBJ1-2; D remains ambiguous. The CDR3 has 13 amino acids. Germline V gives CDR1 SGHDN, CDR2 FVKESK. With 2 bases removed from V and 0 bases from J, the gap between germline ends came to 4 bases.

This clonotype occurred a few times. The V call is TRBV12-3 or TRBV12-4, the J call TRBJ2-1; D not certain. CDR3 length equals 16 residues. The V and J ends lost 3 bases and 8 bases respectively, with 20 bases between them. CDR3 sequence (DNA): TGTGCCAGCAGTTTCCCAACCTCCCGGATGGGCGATGAGCAGTTCTTC. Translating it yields CASSFPTSRMGDEQFF.

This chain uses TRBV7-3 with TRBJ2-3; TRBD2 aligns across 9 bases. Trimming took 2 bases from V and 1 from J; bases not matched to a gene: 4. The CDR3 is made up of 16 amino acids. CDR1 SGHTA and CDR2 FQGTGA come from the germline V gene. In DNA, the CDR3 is TGTGCCAGCAGCTTAGACTGGACTAGCGGCACAGATACGCAGTATTTT. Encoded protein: CASSLDWTSGTDTQYF.

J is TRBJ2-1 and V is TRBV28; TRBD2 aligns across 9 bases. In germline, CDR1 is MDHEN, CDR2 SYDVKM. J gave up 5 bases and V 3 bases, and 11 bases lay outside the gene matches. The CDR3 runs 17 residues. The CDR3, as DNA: TGTGCCAGCAGTTTCTTTGCGGGAGGGCCGTCGAACAATGAGCAGTTCTTC. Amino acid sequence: CASSFFAGGPSNNEQFF.

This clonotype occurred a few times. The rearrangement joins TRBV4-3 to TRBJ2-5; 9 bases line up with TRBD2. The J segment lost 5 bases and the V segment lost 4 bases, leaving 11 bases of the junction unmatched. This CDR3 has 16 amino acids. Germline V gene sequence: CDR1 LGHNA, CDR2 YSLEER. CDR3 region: CASSPTPSAGGETQYF. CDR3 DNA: TGCGCCAGCAGCCCAACTCCGTCAGCGGGGGGTGAGACCCAGTACTTC.

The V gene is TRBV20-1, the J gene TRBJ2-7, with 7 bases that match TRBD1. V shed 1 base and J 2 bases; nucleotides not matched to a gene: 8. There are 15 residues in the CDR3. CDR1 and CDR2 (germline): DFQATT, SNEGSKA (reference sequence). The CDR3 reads CSARAWGQGAYEQYF. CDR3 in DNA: TGCAGTGCTAGAGCCTGGGGGCAGGGGGCCTACGAGCAGTACTTC.

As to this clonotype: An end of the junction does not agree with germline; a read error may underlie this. The CDR3 sequence: CASRLQITNEKLFF. CDR3 sequence (DNA): TGCGCCAGCAGATTACAGATAACTAACGAAAAACTGTTTTTT. The J gene is TRBJ1-4, the V gene TRBV5-1; D is undetermined. The length of the CDR3 is 14 residues. The V gene's germline CDR1 is SGHRS and CDR2 YFSETQ.

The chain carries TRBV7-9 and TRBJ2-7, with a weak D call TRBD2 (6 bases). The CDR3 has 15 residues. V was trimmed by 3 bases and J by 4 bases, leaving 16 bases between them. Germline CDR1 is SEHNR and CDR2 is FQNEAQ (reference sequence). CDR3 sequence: CASSFQAGGAYEQYF. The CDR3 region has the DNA TGTGCCAGCAGCTTCCAGGCTGGCGGGGCTTACGAGCAGTACTTC. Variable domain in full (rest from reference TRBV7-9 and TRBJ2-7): DTGVSQNPRHKITKRGQNVTFRCDPISEHNRLYWYRQTLGQGPEFLTYFQNEAQLEKSRLLSDRFSAERPKGSFSTLEIQRTEQGDSAMYLCASSFQAGGAYEQYFGPGTRLTVT.

CDR3 sequence reads: CASSYSGGVDEQFF. The CDR3, as DNA: TGTGCCAGCAGTTACAGCGGGGGGGTTGATGAGCAGTTCTTC. V and J are TRBV6-2 or TRBV6-3 and TRBJ2-1; 10 bases align to TRBD2. This CDR3 is 14 amino acids long. The germline V gene encodes CDR1 MNHEY and CDR2 SVGEGT. V was pared by 2 bases and J by 8 bases, with 3 bases of the junction left unmatched.

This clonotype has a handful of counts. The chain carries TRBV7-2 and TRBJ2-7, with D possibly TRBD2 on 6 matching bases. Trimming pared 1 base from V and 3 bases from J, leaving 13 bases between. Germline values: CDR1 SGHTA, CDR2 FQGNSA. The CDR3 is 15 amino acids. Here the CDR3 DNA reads TGTGCCAGCAGCTTAGGGGGACCAGCGGGCTACGAGCAGTACTTC. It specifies CASSLGGPAGYEQYF.

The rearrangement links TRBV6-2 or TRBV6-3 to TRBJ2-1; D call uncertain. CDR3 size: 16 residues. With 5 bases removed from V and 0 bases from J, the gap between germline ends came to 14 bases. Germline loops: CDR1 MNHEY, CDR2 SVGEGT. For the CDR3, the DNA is TGTGCCAGCAGTCCGCCGCTGTTGAGCTCCTACAATGAGCAGTTCTTC. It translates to CASSPPLLSSYNEQFF.